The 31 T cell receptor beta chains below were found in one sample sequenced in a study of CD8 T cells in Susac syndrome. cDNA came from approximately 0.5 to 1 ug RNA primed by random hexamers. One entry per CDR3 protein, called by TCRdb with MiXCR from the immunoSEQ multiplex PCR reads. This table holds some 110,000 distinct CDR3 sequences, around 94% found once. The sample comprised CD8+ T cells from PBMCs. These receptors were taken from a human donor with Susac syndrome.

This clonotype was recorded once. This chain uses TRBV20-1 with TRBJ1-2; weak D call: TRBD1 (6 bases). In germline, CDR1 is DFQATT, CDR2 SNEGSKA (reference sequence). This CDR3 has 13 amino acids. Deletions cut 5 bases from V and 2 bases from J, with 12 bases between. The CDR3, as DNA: TGCAGTGCTGTGACAGGCGAGAACTATGGCTACACCTTC. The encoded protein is CSAVTGENYGYTF.

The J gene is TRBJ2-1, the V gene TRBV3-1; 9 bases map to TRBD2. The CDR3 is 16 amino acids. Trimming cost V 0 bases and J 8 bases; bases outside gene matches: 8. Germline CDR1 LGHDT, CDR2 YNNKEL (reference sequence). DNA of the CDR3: TGTGCCAGCAGCCAAGACAGGCTAGCGGGACCGGATGAGCAGTTCTTC. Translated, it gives CASSQDRLAGPDEQFF.

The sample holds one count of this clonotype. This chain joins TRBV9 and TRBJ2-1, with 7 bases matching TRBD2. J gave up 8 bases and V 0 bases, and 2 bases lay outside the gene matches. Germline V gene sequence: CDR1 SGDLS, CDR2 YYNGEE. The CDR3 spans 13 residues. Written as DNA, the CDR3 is TGTGCCAGCAGCGTAGGGGGAGGGGATGAGCAGTTCTTC. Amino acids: CASSVGGGDEQFF.

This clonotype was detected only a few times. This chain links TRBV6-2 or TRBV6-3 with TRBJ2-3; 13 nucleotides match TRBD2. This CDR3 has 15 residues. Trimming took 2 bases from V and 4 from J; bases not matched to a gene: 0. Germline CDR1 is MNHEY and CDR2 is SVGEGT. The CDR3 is CASSYTSGGADTQYF. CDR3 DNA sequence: TGTGCCAGCAGTTACACTAGCGGGGGGGCAGATACGCAGTATTTT.

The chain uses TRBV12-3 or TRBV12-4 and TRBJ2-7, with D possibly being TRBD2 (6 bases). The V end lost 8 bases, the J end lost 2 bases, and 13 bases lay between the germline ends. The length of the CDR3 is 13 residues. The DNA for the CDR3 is TGTGCCAGCTGTCCTACGGGGGCCTACGAGCAGTACTTC. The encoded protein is CASCPTGAYEQYF.

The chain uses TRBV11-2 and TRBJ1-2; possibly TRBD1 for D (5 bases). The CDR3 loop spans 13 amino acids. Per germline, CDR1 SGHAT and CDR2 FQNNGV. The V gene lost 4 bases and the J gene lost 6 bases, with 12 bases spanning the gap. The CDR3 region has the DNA TGTGCCAGCAGCTCCGGACATATGGATGGCTACACCTTC. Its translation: CASSSGHMDGYTF.

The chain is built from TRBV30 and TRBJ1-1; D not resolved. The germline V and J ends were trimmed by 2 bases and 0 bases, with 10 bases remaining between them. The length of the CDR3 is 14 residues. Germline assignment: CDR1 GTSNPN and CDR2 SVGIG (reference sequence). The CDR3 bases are TGTGCCTGGAGTCCACGGTGGATGAACACTGAAGCTTTCTTT. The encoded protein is CAWSPRWMNTEAFF.

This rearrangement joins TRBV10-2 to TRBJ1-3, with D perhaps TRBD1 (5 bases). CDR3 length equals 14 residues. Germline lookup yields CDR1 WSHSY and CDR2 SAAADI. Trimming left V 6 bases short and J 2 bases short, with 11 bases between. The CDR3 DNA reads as TGCGCCAGCAGCAGGGATAGCGCTGGAAACACCATATATTTT. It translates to CASSRDSAGNTIYF.

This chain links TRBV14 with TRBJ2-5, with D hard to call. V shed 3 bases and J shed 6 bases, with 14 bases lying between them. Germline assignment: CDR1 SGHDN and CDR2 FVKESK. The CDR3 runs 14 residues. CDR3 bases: TGTGCCAGCAGCCAGATGGAGCCCGACCAGACCCAGTACTTC. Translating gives CASSQMEPDQTQYF.

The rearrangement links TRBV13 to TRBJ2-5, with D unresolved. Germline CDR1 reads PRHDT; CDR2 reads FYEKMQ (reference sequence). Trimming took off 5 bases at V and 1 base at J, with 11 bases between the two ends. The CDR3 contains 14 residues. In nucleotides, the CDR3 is TGTGCCAGCAGCCAAAGGACGGTCCAAGAGACCCAGTACTTC. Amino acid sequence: CASSQRTVQETQYF.

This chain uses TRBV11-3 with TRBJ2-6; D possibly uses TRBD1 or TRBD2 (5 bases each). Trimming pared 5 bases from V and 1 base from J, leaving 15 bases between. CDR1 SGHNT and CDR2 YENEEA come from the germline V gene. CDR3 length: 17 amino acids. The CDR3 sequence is CASSPSRGRSGANVLTF. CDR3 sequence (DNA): TGTGCCAGCAGCCCCTCGAGGGGTCGGTCTGGGGCCAACGTCCTGACTTTC.

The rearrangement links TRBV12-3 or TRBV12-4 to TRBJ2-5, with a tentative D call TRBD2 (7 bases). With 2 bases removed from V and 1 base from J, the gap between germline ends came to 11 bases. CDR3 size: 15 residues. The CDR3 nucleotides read TGTGCCAGCAGTTTATTAGGGGGGGCCCAAGAGACCCAGTACTTC. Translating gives CASSLLGGAQETQYF.

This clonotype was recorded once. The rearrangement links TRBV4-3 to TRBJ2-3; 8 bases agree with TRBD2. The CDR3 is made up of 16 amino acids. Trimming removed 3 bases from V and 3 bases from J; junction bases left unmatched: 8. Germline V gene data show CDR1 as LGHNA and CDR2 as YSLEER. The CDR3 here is CASSQEMSGGTDTQYF. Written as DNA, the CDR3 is TGCGCCAGCAGCCAGGAGATGAGCGGGGGTACAGATACGCAGTATTTT.

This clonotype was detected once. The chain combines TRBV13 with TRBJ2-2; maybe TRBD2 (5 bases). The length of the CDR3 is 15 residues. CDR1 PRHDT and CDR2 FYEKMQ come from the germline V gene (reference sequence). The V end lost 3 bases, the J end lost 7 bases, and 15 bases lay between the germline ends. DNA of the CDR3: TGTGCCAGCAGCTTGTGGGCGGGCCACGGCGGGGAGCTGTTTTTT. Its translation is CASSLWAGHGGELFF.

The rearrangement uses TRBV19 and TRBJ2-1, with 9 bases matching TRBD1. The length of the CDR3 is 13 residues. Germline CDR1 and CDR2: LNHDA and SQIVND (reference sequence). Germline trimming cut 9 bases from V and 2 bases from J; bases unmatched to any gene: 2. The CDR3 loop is CASRDRAYNEQFF. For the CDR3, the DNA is TGTGCCAGCCGGGACAGGGCCTACAATGAGCAGTTCTTC.

CDR3 nucleotides: TGTGCCAGCAGTTTCCCCACTGAAGCTTTCTTT. Protein sequence: CASSFPTEAFF. The rearrangement joins TRBV6-2 or TRBV6-3 to TRBJ1-1, with D unclear. V lost 4 bases, J lost 4 bases, and 4 bases lay in between. CDR1 and CDR2 (germline): MNHEY, SVGEGT. This CDR3 region has 11 residues.

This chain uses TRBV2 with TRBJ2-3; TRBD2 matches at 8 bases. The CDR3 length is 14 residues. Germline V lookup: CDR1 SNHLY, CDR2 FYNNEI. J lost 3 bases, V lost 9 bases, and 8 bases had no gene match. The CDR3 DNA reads TGTGCCAGGAAACATTCGGGGGGGACAGATACGCAGTATTTT. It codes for CARKHSGGTDTQYF.

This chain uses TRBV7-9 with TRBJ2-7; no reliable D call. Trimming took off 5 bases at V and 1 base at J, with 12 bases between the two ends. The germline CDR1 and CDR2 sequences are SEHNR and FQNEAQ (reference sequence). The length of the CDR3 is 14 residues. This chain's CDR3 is CASSGPEGSYEQYF. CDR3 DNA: TGTGCCAGCAGCGGCCCGGAAGGATCCTACGAGCAGTACTTC.

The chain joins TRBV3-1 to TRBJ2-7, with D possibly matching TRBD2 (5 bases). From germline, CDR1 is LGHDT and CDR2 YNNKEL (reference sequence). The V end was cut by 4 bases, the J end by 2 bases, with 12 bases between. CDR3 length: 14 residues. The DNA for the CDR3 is TGTGCCAGCAGCCCCGGACGGGAACCCTACGAGCAGTACTTC. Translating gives CASSPGREPYEQYF.

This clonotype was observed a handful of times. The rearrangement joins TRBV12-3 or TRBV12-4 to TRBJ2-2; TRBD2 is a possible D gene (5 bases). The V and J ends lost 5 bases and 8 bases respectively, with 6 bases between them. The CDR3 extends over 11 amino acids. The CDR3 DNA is TGTGCCAGCAGTCGGGGAGGGGAGCTGTTTTTT. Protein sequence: CASSRGGELFF.

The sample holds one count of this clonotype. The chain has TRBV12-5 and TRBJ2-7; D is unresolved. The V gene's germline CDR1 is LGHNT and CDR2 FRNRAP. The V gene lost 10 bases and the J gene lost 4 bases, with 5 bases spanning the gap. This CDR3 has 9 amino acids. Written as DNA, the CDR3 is TGTGCTACAATATACGAGCAGTACTTC. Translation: CATIYEQYF.

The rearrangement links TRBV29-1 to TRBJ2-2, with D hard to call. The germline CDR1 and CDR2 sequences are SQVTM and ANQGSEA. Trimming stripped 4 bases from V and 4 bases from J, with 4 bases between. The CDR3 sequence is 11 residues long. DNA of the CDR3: TGCAGCGTTGTATTCACCGGGGAGCTGTTTTTT. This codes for CSVVFTGELFF.

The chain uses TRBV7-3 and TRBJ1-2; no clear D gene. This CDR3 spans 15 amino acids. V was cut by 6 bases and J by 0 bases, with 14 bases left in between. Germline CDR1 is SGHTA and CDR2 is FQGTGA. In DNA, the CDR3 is TGTGCCAGCAGTCCCACCCCGAATTCTAACTATGGCTACACCTTC. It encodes CASSPTPNSNYGYTF.

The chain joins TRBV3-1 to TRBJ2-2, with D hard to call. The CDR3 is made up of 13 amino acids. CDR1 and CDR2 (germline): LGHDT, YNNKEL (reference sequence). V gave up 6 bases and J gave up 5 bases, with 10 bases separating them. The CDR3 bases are TGTGCCAGCAGACCAATGGGAACCGGGGAGCTGTTTTTT. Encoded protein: CASRPMGTGELFF.

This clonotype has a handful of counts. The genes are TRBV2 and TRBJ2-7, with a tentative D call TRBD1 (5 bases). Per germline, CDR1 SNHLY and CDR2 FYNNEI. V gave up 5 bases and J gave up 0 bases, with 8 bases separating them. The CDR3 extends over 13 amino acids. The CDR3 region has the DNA TGTGCCAGCAGTCCCAGGGACTCCTACGAGCAGTACTTC. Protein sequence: CASSPRDSYEQYF.

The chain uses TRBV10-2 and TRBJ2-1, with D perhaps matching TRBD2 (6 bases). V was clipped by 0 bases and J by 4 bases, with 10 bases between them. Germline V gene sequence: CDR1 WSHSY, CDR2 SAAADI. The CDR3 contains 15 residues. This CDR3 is CASSESRGLYNEQFF. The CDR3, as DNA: TGCGCCAGCAGTGAGTCCCGGGGACTTTACAATGAGCAGTTCTTC.

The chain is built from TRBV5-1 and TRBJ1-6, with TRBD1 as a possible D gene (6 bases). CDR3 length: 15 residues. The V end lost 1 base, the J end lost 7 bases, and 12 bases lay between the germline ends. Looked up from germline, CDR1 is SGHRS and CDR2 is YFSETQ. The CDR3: CASSLNREGNSPLHF. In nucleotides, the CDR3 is TGCGCCAGCAGCTTGAACAGGGAAGGAAATTCACCCCTCCACTTT.

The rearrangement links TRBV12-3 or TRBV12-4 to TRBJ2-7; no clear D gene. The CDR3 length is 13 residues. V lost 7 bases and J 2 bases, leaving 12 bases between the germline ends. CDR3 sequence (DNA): TGTGCCAGCACCCCGGGCCTAACCTACGAGCAGTACTTC. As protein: CASTPGLTYEQYF.

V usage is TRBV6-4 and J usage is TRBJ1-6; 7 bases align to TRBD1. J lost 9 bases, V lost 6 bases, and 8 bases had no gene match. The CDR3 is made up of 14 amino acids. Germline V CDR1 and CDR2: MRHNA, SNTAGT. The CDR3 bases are TGTGCCAGCAGAGGGGACAGTGATTTTTCACCCCTCCACTTT. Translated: CASRGDSDFSPLHF.

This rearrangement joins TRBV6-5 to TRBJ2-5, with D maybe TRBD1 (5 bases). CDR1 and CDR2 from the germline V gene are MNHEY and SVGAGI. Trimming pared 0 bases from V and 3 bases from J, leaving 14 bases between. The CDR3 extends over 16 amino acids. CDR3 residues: CASSYSQGEMEETQYF. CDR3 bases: TGTGCCAGCAGTTACTCGCAGGGTGAGATGGAAGAGACCCAGTACTTC.

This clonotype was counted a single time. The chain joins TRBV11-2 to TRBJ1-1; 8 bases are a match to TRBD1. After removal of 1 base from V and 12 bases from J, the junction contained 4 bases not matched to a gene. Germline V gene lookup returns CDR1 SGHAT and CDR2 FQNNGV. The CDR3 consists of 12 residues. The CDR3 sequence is CASSLGRTGTFF. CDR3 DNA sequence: TGTGCCAGCAGCTTAGGGCGGACAGGGACTTTCTTT.